This paragraph reports one TCR beta chain. Its antigen remains unknown. Investigators reverse transcribed all isolated RNA, so they sequenced expressed TCRB transcripts. TCRdb's copy holds only in-frame clones and misses some; the assay was immunoSEQ multiplex PCR. The sample carries 430,000 or so clones, more than 9.5% recorded once. The germline gives CDR1 SGHRS, CDR2 YFSETQ. Deletions cut 2 bases from V and 1 base from J, with 3 bases between. The CDR3 totals 12 residues. These data come from a study of beta chain features in type 1 diabetes. About the study: There were some 98 million sorted cells examined across all samples.

Study-wide results and limits: In every one of the four CD4+ subsets, TCRB CDR3s were moderately but significantly shorter in Type 1 diabetes patients.

One heparinised draw, averaging roughly 100 mL, was taken per donor. This clonotype originated in a woman between 18 and 29 years old in good health. The chain uses TRBV5-1 and TRBJ1-1; the D is unclear. Sequencing input: naive CD4+ T cells from blood. The CDR3 sequence: CASSFPNTEAFF. CDR3 bases: TGCGCCAGCAGCTTTCCGAACACTGAAGCTTTCTTT.